A selection of T cell receptor beta chains follows, all from one sample in a study of cytomegalovirus exposure and HLA in healthy donors. Here immunoSEQ multiplex PCR was the method, and the copy in TCRdb shows in-frame clones only, minus some. Of about 160,000 clones listed, 86% are singletons. The sample was PBMCs. Source of these receptors: a woman aged 18-29 years in good health and CMV-seronegative. CDR3s include the opening cysteine and the closing phenylalanine or tryptophan.

j_call v_call cdr3_aa
TRBJ2-3 TRBV28 CASSVLARGTDTQYF
TRBJ1-1 TRBV6-5 CASSRGPTEAFF
TRBJ1-5 TRBV5-1 CASSGDEGAQHF
TRBJ2-7 TRBV6-5 CASTPRGPAGEQYF
TRBJ2-7 TRBV28 CASSPPGTGKIEQYF
TRBJ1-2 TRBV6-5 CASISRGRDGGYTF
TRBJ2-7 TRBV29-1 CSVTGGSFYEQYF
TRBJ1-2 TRBV7-2 CASSFLISNYGYTF
TRBJ1-1 TRBV18 CASSPETGFNTEAFF
TRBJ2-5 TRBV28 CASSWGLETQYF
TRBJ1-4 TRBV11-2 CASSLNTGGNEKLFF
TRBJ2-7 TRBV4-2 CASSQGLAGANEQYF
TRBJ2-7 TRBV7-9 CASSLGDRGFGYYEQYF
TRBJ2-7 TRBV18 CASSQTSGASYEQYF
TRBJ1-4 TRBV18 CASSQSGGEKLFF
TRBJ2-7 TRBV7-9 CASSPGWDRSYEQYF
TRBJ1-1 TRBV11-2 CASSLTGYTEAFF
TRBJ1-1 TRBV4-1 CASSPSVLMNTEAFF
TRBJ2-1 TRBV5-1 CASSLGTPDNEQFF
TRBJ2-7 TRBV5-1 CASSPETGPYEQYF
TRBJ2-1 TRBV27 CASRLLALGIDEQFF
TRBJ2-7 TRBV4-1 CASSQEGLLSYEQYF
TRBJ1-1 TRBV6-5 CASTKSTGERGEAFF
TRBJ1-1 TRBV6-5 CASRSGGNTEAFF
TRBJ2-1 TRBV7-9 CATTTSGSSYNEQFF
TRBJ2-1 TRBV6-1 CASRVRGEQFF
TRBJ2-1 TRBV2 CASNQGLSSYNEQFF
TRBJ1-5 TRBV21-1 CASSNPDRPCSNQPQHF
. TRBV27 CASSLDRSYEQYF
TRBJ1-1 TRBV25-1 CASSELTGGPLEAFF
. TRBV7-9 CASSPRWGQGYEQYF
TRBJ2-5 TRBV11-2 CASSLVLAQETQYF
TRBJ2-7 TRBV6-5 CASSATGALAYEQYF
TRBJ2-3 TRBV28 CASSSLDTQYF
TRBJ2-3 TRBV6-6 CASSRISGTDTQYF
TRBJ2-1 TRBV7-2 CASSPPRGWSGFF
TRBJ1-2 TRBV28 CASSLRNYGYTF
TRBJ2-5 TRBV6-6 CASTGRGEETQYF
TRBJ1-1 TRBV5-1 CASSPNRGGTEAFF
TRBJ2-7 TRBV6-6 CASSYSLGQDDEQYF
TRBJ2-1 TRBV4-2 CASSQEVTHEQFF
TRBJ2-2 TRBV19 CASSIGLVTGELFF
TRBJ1-5 TRBV6-4 CASSDSQGELYSNQPQHF
TRBJ2-1 TRBV2 CASKQVSYNEQFF
TRBJ2-2 TRBV7-9 CASSLQGAGELFF
TRBJ1-1 TRBV5-6 CASSLRGGGNTEAFF
TRBJ1-1 TRBV15 CATSTRTGGDTEAFF
TRBJ1-1 TRBV19 CATSGGTEAFF
TRBJ2-2 TRBV6-4 CASSEGGGLNTGELFF
TRBJ1-1 TRBV10-1 CASSERVGSKGAEAFF
TRBJ2-3 TRBV30 CAWSVGGASTDTQYF
TRBJ2-5 TRBV4-2 CASSQGGVAGKQETQYF
TRBJ2-7 TRBV6-1 CASSEARGYEQYF
TRBJ2-7 TRBV18 CASSPPAIYYEQYF
TRBJ2-7 TRBV7-9 CASSFRDRDGGEQYF
TRBJ2-3 TRBV6-5 CASGRLATDTQYF
TRBJ2-5 TRBV28 CASISRGYETQYF
TRBJ1-6 TRBV5-1 CASSLPPAGNNSPLHF
TRBJ1-5 TRBV7-8 CASSPIGPPYFSNQPQHF
TRBJ1-2 TRBV7-9 CASSLDSFSYGYTF